Each of the 30 T cell receptor beta chains below was sequenced from the same sample in a study of vaccination effects on CD4 cells after COVID-19. Repertoires were generated with immunoSEQ multiplex PCR, while TCRdb's copy carries only in-frame clones and drops some. The table lists 20,000 or so clones, roughly four fifths of them singletons. Viral peptide pool expansion of antigen-specific CD4+ T cells preceded sequencing in the ViraFEST assay. Cells that had been cultured for 10 days were the source of isolated CD4+ T cells. Every participant took two doses of the BNT162b2 or mRNA-1273 vaccine. Their antigen targets remain unknown. The sample in question was CD4+ T cells from PBMCs cultured with HCoV-229E spike peptides, obtained after COVID-19 vaccination. These receptors were taken from a human donor who received a COVID-19 vaccine.

V is TRBV27 and J is TRBJ2-7; D is undetermined. CDR1 MNHEY and CDR2 SMNVEV come from the germline V gene (reference sequence). CDR3 length: 16 residues. V dropped 0 bases and J dropped 0 bases, with 12 bases sitting between them. The CDR3 nucleotides are TGTGCCAGCAGTTTATCGATGCGGCGGCTCTCCTACGAGCAGTACTTC. Protein product: CASSLSMRRLSYEQYF.

The V gene is TRBV27, the J gene TRBJ1-2, with a tentative D call TRBD1 (6 bases). The V end lost 0 bases, the J end lost 0 bases, and 23 bases lay between the germline ends. This CDR3 comprises 20 residues. Per the germline V gene, CDR1 is MNHEY and CDR2 is SMNVEV (reference sequence). This CDR3 is CASSLSPYRADSFSNYGYTF. As DNA, the CDR3 is TGTGCCAGCAGTTTATCGCCATACCGTGCGGACAGCTTCTCTAACTATGGCTACACCTTC.

The rearrangement links TRBV19 to TRBJ1-2; 8 nucleotides agree with TRBD1. The CDR3 sequence is 15 residues long. The V segment lost 6 bases and the J segment 2 bases; nucleotides outside the gene matches: 8. Germline V lookup: CDR1 LNHDA, CDR2 SQIVND (reference sequence). This CDR3 reads CASSQGAQSNYGYTF. The DNA for the CDR3 is TGTGCCAGTAGCCAGGGGGCCCAGTCAAACTATGGCTACACCTTC.

The rearrangement links TRBV7-6 to TRBJ2-1; TRBD1 aligns across 8 bases. J gave up 15 bases and V 4 bases, and 17 bases lay outside the gene matches. CDR3 length: 15 residues. Looked up from germline, CDR1 is SGHVS and CDR2 is FNYEAQ. CDR3 DNA: TGTGCCAGCAGCTCCTCCAAATCCGGGACAGGCTCTCTGTTCTTC. Amino acids: CASSSSKSGTGSLFF. The variable domain in full, completed from reference TRBV7-6 and TRBJ2-1, reads GAGVSQSPRYKVTKRGQDVALRCDPISGHVSLYWYRQALGQGPEFLTYFNYEAQQDKSGLPNDRFSAERPEGSISTLTIQRTEQRDSAMYRCASSSSKSGTGSLFFGPGTRLTVL.

V is TRBV12-3 or TRBV12-4 and J is TRBJ2-5; the D is unclear. The CDR3 extends over 11 amino acids. The V end lost 3 bases, the J end lost 1 base, and 0 bases lay between the germline ends. CDR3 in DNA: TGTGCCAGCAGTTTCCAAGAGACCCAGTACTTC. Residues: CASSFQETQYF.

The chain links TRBV18 to TRBJ2-2; 7 positions match TRBD2. The CDR3 has 16 residues. J gave up 1 base and V 2 bases, and 4 bases lay outside the gene matches. CDR1 is KGHSH, CDR2 LQKENI, per germline. The CDR3 region has the DNA TGTGCCAGCTCACCATCTACGGGGGGGAACACCGGGGAGCTGTTTTTT. It codes for CASSPSTGGNTGELFF. The whole variable domain, filled in from reference TRBV18 and TRBJ2-2, reads NAGVMQNPRHLVRRRGQEARLRCSPMKGHSHVYWYRQLPEEGLKFMVYLQKENIIDESGMPKERFSAEFPKEGPSILRIQQVVRGDSAAYFCASSPSTGGNTGELFFGEGSRLTVL.

V gene TRBV27 combines with J gene TRBJ1-1, with a possible D match to TRBD1 (5 bases). The CDR3 is 15 amino acids. Germline assignment: CDR1 MNHEY and CDR2 SMNVEV (reference sequence). The ends were cut back, 3 bases at V and 8 bases at J, with 19 bases in the middle. CDR3 in amino acids: CASSFGVPGTLEAFF. In DNA form, the CDR3 reads TGTGCCAGCAGTTTTGGTGTACCCGGGACTTTAGAAGCTTTCTTT.

The chain carries TRBV10-3 and TRBJ1-1, with D perhaps TRBD1 (5 bases). The germline gives CDR1 ENHRY, CDR2 SYGVKD. Between the trimmed V and J ends, which lost 10 bases and 0 bases, there was a span of 24 bases. There are 17 residues in the CDR3. The CDR3 sequence: CATIRLGRRIMNTEAFF. The DNA for the CDR3 is TGTGCCACCATTCGCTTGGGACGGAGGATAATGAACACTGAAGCTTTCTTT.

The genes are TRBV7-8 and TRBJ2-7; 10 bases are a match to TRBD1. The CDR3 runs 15 residues. The germline V gene has CDR1 SGHVS and CDR2 FQNEAQ. J gave up 2 bases and V 1 base, and 2 bases lay outside the gene matches. CDR3 bases: TGTGCCAGCAGCTTAGAGGGACAGGGGACCTACGAGCAGTACTTC. Encoded protein: CASSLEGQGTYEQYF.

The chain uses TRBV12-5 and TRBJ1-1; possibly TRBD1 for D (6 bases). V shed 1 base and J shed 7 bases, with 16 bases lying between them. This CDR3 has 15 amino acids. Germline V gives CDR1 LGHNT, CDR2 FRNRAP. For the CDR3, the DNA is TGTGCTAGTGGTTTGGATGGGCAGGGGAGGGGTGAAGCTTTCTTT. Residues: CASGLDGQGRGEAFF.

This clone was seen only a few times. V and J are TRBV6-6 and TRBJ1-6; tentatively, D is TRBD1 (6 bases). Trimming took 8 bases from V and 9 from J, leaving 20 bases between them. From germline, CDR1 is MNHNY and CDR2 SVGAGI (reference sequence). The CDR3 is 15 residues long. The CDR3 region is CASLKEWGAGSPLHF. CDR3 DNA: TGTGCCAGCCTAAAAGAATGGGGGGCTGGTTCACCCCTCCACTTT.

The V and J genes are TRBV18 and TRBJ2-5, with D tentatively TRBD2 (6 bases). Germline V gives CDR1 KGHSH, CDR2 LQKENI. Trimming stripped 0 bases from V and 7 bases from J, with 15 bases between. The CDR3 sequence is 15 residues long. In nucleotides, the CDR3 is TGTGCCAGCTCACCACCGGAGGGGACCCGTTCGACCCAGTACTTC. Translation: CASSPPEGTRSTQYF.

Notes on this clone: In the same sample, other DNA sequences code for this CDR3. The chain employs TRBV27 and TRBJ1-1; no reliable D call. There are 13 residues in the CDR3. Germline CDR1 MNHEY, CDR2 SMNVEV (reference sequence). Trimming removed 3 bases at V and 1 base at J, with 6 bases between. The DNA of the CDR3 is TGTGCCAGCAGTTTTAATCAGAACACTGAAGCTTTCTTT. Translation gives CASSFNQNTEAFF.

The DNA of the CDR3 is TGCGCCAGCAGTGAGCAGGGTCGGAACACCATATATTTT. Translated, it gives CASSEQGRNTIYF. V is TRBV10-2 and J is TRBJ1-3; D might be TRBD1 (5 bases). Trimming removed 2 bases at V and 7 bases at J, with 9 bases between. The CDR3 consists of 13 residues. Germline CDR1 is WSHSY and CDR2 is SAAADI.

The rearrangement uses TRBV19 and TRBJ2-1, with 7 nucleotides matching TRBD2. This CDR3 spans 15 amino acids. After removal of 7 bases from V and 0 bases from J, the junction contained 6 bases not matched to a gene. The germline V gene encodes CDR1 LNHDA and CDR2 SQIVND (reference sequence). This CDR3 is CASTISGASYNEQFF. Written as DNA, the CDR3 is TGTGCCAGTACCATAAGCGGGGCCTCCTACAATGAGCAGTTCTTC.

V and J are TRBV11-3 and TRBJ2-7; weak D call: TRBD1 (6 bases). This CDR3 region has 13 residues. The germline V gene has CDR1 SGHNT and CDR2 YENEEA. Trimming pared 0 bases from V and 7 bases from J, leaving 10 bases between. The CDR3 sequence is CASSLDTGQEQYF. CDR3 sequence (DNA): TGTGCCAGCAGCTTAGATACTGGACAGGAGCAGTACTTC.

The chain has TRBV5-4 and TRBJ2-7; TRBD2 aligns across 9 bases. The V segment lost 5 bases and the J segment 2 bases; nucleotides outside the gene matches: 8. The CDR3 length is 15 residues. Germline-derived CDR1 and CDR2 are SGHNT and YYREEE (reference sequence). This CDR3 is CASSLAGVFAYEQYF. DNA of the CDR3: TGTGCCAGCAGTTTAGCGGGAGTATTCGCCTACGAGCAGTACTTC.

The J gene is TRBJ1-2, the V gene TRBV7-9; D not resolved. Germline V CDR1 and CDR2: SEHNR, FQNEAQ (reference sequence). The CDR3 is 15 residues long. V lost 5 bases to trimming and J lost 4 bases, with 17 bases between them. CDR3 sequence: CASSLSLGSGYGYTF. The CDR3 coding sequence is TGTGCCAGCAGCCTATCCCTAGGGTCGGGCTATGGCTACACCTTC.

The V gene is TRBV6-4, the J gene TRBJ2-3; possible D gene TRBD2, 5 bases. In germline, CDR1 is MRHNA, CDR2 SNTAGT. The CDR3 covers 14 residues. V lost 2 bases to trimming and J lost 2 bases, with 8 bases between them. The chain's CDR3 is CASSDGRHTDTQYF. CDR3 coding DNA: TGTGCCAGCAGTGACGGGAGACACACAGATACGCAGTATTTT.

The genes are TRBV19 and TRBJ2-1; 8 bases align to TRBD1. The germline V gene has CDR1 LNHDA and CDR2 SQIVND (reference sequence). V lost 5 bases to trimming and J lost 6 bases; unmatched junction nucleotides: 6. There are 14 residues in the CDR3. CDR3 DNA sequence: TGTGCCAGTAGTCCGGACAGGGTTAGCAATGAGCAGTTCTTC. Residues: CASSPDRVSNEQFF.

The chain is built from TRBV7-8 and TRBJ2-5; TRBD2 matches 10 bases. Looked up from germline, CDR1 is SGHVS and CDR2 is FQNEAQ. The CDR3 sequence is 16 residues long. The V gene end was trimmed by 2 bases and the J gene end by 4 bases; junction bases not matched to a gene: 7. The CDR3, as DNA: TGTGCCAGCAGCTTAAGAGCGGGGGGGCGGTCAGAGACCCAGTACTTC. Protein sequence: CASSLRAGGRSETQYF.

CDR3: CASSFGEVSTDTQYF. The CDR3 DNA reads as TGTGCCAGCAGTTTCGGGGAGGTTAGCACAGATACGCAGTATTTT. This sequence joins TRBV27 and TRBJ2-3; tentative D call: TRBD2 (6 bases). CDR3 length: 15 residues. CDR1 and CDR2 (germline): MNHEY, SMNVEV (reference sequence). V was shortened by 3 bases and J by 0 bases, with 10 bases between the two germline ends.

V is TRBV19 and J is TRBJ1-2, with 10 bases fitting TRBD1. J was trimmed by 6 bases and V by 5 bases; bases with no gene match: 3. The CDR3 contains 13 residues. Germline CDR1 and CDR2: LNHDA and SQIVND (reference sequence). The CDR3 region has the DNA TGTGCCAGTAGTTCGACAGGGGGCGATGGCTACACCTTC. It translates to CASSSTGGDGYTF.

The gene calls are TRBV6-2 or TRBV6-3 and TRBJ1-1, with TRBD1 as a possible D gene (5 bases). In germline, CDR1 is MNHEY, CDR2 SVGEGT. The CDR3 loop spans 13 amino acids. V shed 2 bases and J shed 2 bases, with 6 bases lying between them. CDR3 sequence (DNA): TGTGCCAGCAGTTACCGGGACAACACTGAAGCTTTCTTT. It is translated as CASSYRDNTEAFF.

The chain uses TRBV5-6 and TRBJ2-3; TRBD1 is a possible D gene (7 bases). Deletions cut 5 bases from V and 2 bases from J, with 21 bases between. CDR1 and CDR2 (germline): SGHDT, YYEEEE. CDR3 size: 17 residues. As DNA, the CDR3 is TGTGCCAGCAGTTCCTCAGGGGGGTGGGGTCACACAGATACGCAGTATTTT. Protein: CASSSSGGWGHTDTQYF.

This chain connects TRBV12-3 or TRBV12-4 to TRBJ1-1; unclear D gene. With 6 bases removed from V and 0 bases from J, the gap between germline ends came to 8 bases. The CDR3 is made up of 13 amino acids. For the CDR3, the DNA is TGTGCCAGCAGCCCTACATTGAACACTGAAGCTTTCTTT. Protein: CASSPTLNTEAFF.

The chain combines TRBV19 with TRBJ2-3; TRBD2 matches 11 bases. From germline, CDR1 is LNHDA and CDR2 SQIVND (reference sequence). The CDR3 is 17 amino acids. Trimming at V came to 8 bases and at J to 3 bases, leaving 13 bases not matched to a gene. CDR3 loop: CASSISSGRRATDTQYF. For the CDR3, the DNA is TGTGCCAGTTCAATCTCTAGCGGGAGGAGGGCTACAGATACGCAGTATTTT.

The chain combines TRBV18 with TRBJ1-2, with D perhaps TRBD1 (6 bases). The germline V and J ends were trimmed by 5 bases and 3 bases, with 10 bases remaining between them. The CDR3 loop spans 13 amino acids. Germline lookup yields CDR1 KGHSH and CDR2 LQKENI. Here the CDR3 reads CASSRRGDYGYTF. CDR3 nucleotide sequence: TGTGCCAGCTCAAGAAGGGGGGACTATGGCTACACCTTC.

The chain links TRBV20-1 to TRBJ2-1; D call uncertain. The V end was cut by 1 base, the J end by 10 bases, with 8 bases between. Germline values: CDR1 DFQATT, CDR2 SNEGSKA (reference sequence). This CDR3 comprises 11 residues. Written as DNA, the CDR3 is TGCAGTGCTAGAGCGCTCAGGGAGCAGTTCTTC. Encoded protein: CSARALREQFF.

The gene calls are TRBV11-2 and TRBJ2-7, with a possible D match to TRBD1 (6 bases). Germline CDR1 is SGHAT and CDR2 is FQNNGV. Between the trimmed V and J ends, which lost 3 bases and 5 bases, there was a span of 14 bases. This CDR3 comprises 14 residues. The CDR3 nucleotides read TGTGCCAGCAGCTTGGAAACAGGGTCCGACGAGCAGTACTTC. Amino acid sequence: CASSLETGSDEQYF.